The rows below give T cell receptor beta chains drawn from one sample of a study of T cell responses to AZD1222 COVID-19 vaccine. TCRdb's copy holds only in-frame clones and misses some; the assay was immunoSEQ multiplex PCR. This sample has roughly 91,000 clones, with about 90% found just once. The sample was peripheral blood, taken on day 0 of AZD1222 vaccination. These receptors were taken from an adult in good health. CDR3s include the opening cysteine and the closing phenylalanine or tryptophan. The D gene is left open where the match is weak. The size of a clone is reported for some rows only, either as once, few or many, or as a class for expanded clones.

>TRBV4-3|TRBJ2-2|-|-
TGCGCCAGCAGCCAAGATAGGGTCCTTTTCGGCGGGGAGCTGTTTTTT
CASSQDRVLFGGELFF
>TRBV10-2|TRBJ2-3|-|-
TGCGCCAGCAGTGAGAACCAGAACAAATACACAGATACGCAGTATTTT
CASSENQNKYTDTQYF
>TRBV21-1|TRBJ2-1|-|-
TGTGCCAGCAGCAAGCGGTCTTGGGATGAGCAGTTCTTC
CASSKRSWDEQFF
>TRBV19|TRBJ1-4|-|-
TGTGCCAGTAGTAAGGACAGCGCAACTAATGAAAAACTGTTTTTT
CASSKDSATNEKLFF
>TRBV19|TRBJ2-2|-|TRBD1
TGTGCCAGTAGTATAGTTGGACAGGGGACGAACACCGGGGAGCTGTTTTTT
CASSIVGQGTNTGELFF
>TRBV2|TRBJ2-1|-|-
TGTGCCAGCAGCCCGGATTTCACCTACAATGAGCAGTTCTTC
CASSPDFTYNEQFF
>TRBV11-2|TRBJ1-2|few|-
TGTGCCAGCAGCTTAGTTAGAGGTAGCGGCTACACCTTC
CASSLVRGSGYTF
>TRBV7-2|TRBJ1-1|-|TRBD1
TGTGCCAGCAGCTTCCGGGACAGGGGCCCTGAAGCTTTCTTT
CASSFRDRGPEAFF
>TRBV14|TRBJ2-3|-|-
TGTGCCAGCAGTTCGACAGTTTCGACAGATACGCAGTATTTT
CASSSTVSTDTQYF
>TRBV29-1|TRBJ2-3|once|-
TGCAGCGTCCCGGACATCCCCTCTAGCACAGATACGCAGTATTTT
CSVPDIPSSTDTQYF
>TRBV24-1|TRBJ1-1|-|-
TGTGCCACCAGTGATCCCGCCGGGAGGGCTGGAGCTTTCTTT
CATSDPAGRAGAFF
>TRBV29-1|TRBJ2-5|-|TRBD2
TGCAGCACGGGGGGGTACGAGACCCAGTACTTC
CSTGGYETQYF
>TRBV5-5|TRBJ1-5|-|-
TGTGCCAGCAGCTTGGAGGAGGTCAAACGGGTTCAGCCCCAGCATTTT
CASSLEEVKRVQPQHF
>TRBV6-5|TRBJ1-4|-|-
TGTGCCAGCAGCCGAGGGGTACGCGAAAAACTGTTTTTT
CASSRGVREKLFF
>TRBV30|TRBJ1-2|-|-
TGTGCCTGGAGTCCCGATCCGGGGGGGCGGGATGGCTACACCTTC
CAWSPDPGGRDGYTF
>TRBV7-2|TRBJ2-5|-|-
TGTGCCAGCAGCTTAGAGGTCCTACCGACCCAGTACTTC
CASSLEVLPTQYF
>TRBV4-1|TRBJ1-2|-|-
TGCGCCAGCAGCCAACCCCTGGCCGGCAGAGGGTATGGCTACACCTTC
CASSQPLAGRGYGYTF
>TRBV6-4|TRBJ2-7|once|-
TGTGCCAGCAGTGACCAACGGGGTACGCAGCAGTACTTC
CASSDQRGTQQYF
>TRBV28|TRBJ1-5|-|-
TGTGCCAGCAGACCTGACAGCCACAATCAGCCCCAGCATTTT
CASRPDSHNQPQHF
>TRBV27|TRBJ2-5|-|-
TGTGCCAGCAGTTTTGGCTATCAAGTGGGTGAACGGGAGACCCAGTACTTC
CASSFGYQVGERETQYF
>TRBV19|TRBJ1-5|-|-
TGTGCCAGTAGTATAGGTTGGGCGCCGAATCAGCCCCAGCATTTT
CASSIGWAPNQPQHF
>TRBV6-5|TRBJ2-3|few|-
TGTGCCAGCACCCCTTCTGCGGATACGCAGTATTTT
CASTPSADTQYF
>TRBV28|TRBJ2-5|-|TRBD2
TGTGCCAGCAGCGGAACGACTAGCGGGAGCGCAGAGACCCAGTACTTC
CASSGTTSGSAETQYF
>TRBV5-1|TRBJ2-1|-|TRBD2
TGTGCCAGCAGCTTTAGCGGGACTTTGTACAATGAGCAGTTCTTC
CASSFSGTLYNEQFF
>TRBV7-9|TRBJ2-2|-|-
TGTGCCAGCAAGACGAGGGATCTAGGCGGGGAGCTGTTTTTT
CASKTRDLGGELFF
>TRBV19|TRBJ2-5|-|TRBD1
TGTGCCAGTAGTATAGAGGGCAGGGGGCTCCAAGAGACCCAGTACTTC
CASSIEGRGLQETQYF
>TRBV4-3|TRBJ2-1|few|-
TGCGCCAGCAGCAAAGGTCTCAATGAGCAGTTCTTC
CASSKGLNEQFF
>TRBV6-2/TRBV6-3|TRBJ2-7|-|-
TGTGCCAGCAGTTCCGAGGGGGACGAGCAGTACTTC
CASSSEGDEQYF
>TRBV10-3|TRBJ1-1|-|-
TGTGCCATCAGTGAGTCTTTGGGGTCTGAAGCTTTCTTT
CAISESLGSEAFF
>TRBV19|TRBJ2-2|-|TRBD2
TGTGCCAGTAGTAGATTACCTAGCGGGGGGCCCGGGGAGCTGTTTTTT
CASSRLPSGGPGELFF
>TRBV6-1|TRBJ1-6|few|-
TGTGCCAGCAGTGAAGGGGCAAATTCACCCCTCCACTTT
CASSEGANSPLHF
>TRBV7-6|TRBJ2-1|-|TRBD2
TGTGCCAGCAGCTTAGCTAGCGGGGAAGATTACAATGAGCAGTTCTTC
CASSLASGEDYNEQFF
>TRBV7-3|TRBJ2-7|-|-
TGTGCCAGCAGCCCGGGACGGTACTCCTACGAGCAGTACTTC
CASSPGRYSYEQYF
>TRBV2|TRBJ2-1|-|TRBD2
TGTGCCGCGGCCGGGAGGAATGAGCAGTTCTTC
CAAAGRNEQFF
>TRBV24-1|TRBJ2-2|-|TRBD1
TGTGCCACCAGTGCCATGAAGATTGACAGGGGTTCTGGGGTCGGGGAGCTGTTTTTT
CATSAMKIDRGSGVGELFF
>TRBV5-6|TRBJ1-2|-|-
TGTGCCAGCAGCTTGCCAGGAGACTATGGCTACACCTTC
CASSLPGDYGYTF
>TRBV7-8|TRBJ1-2|once|-
TGTGCCAGCAGCCCGAGTAGGGGGGGCGACCATGGCTACACCTTC
CASSPSRGGDHGYTF
>TRBV30|TRBJ2-2|-|-
TGTGCCTGGGATGCTTTGGGGGAGCTGTTTTTT
CAWDALGELFF
>TRBV7-6|TRBJ2-1|-|TRBD1
TGTGCCAGCAGCTTGTTTTCTGACAGGGGGAACAATGAGCAGTTCTTC
CASSLFSDRGNNEQFF
>TRBV3-1/TRBV3-2|TRBJ2-6|-|TRBD1
TGTGCCAGCAGCCAAGCCGGGACAGGGGGCAACGTCCTGACTTTC
CASSQAGTGGNVLTF
>TRBV29-1|TRBJ1-1|-|TRBD1
TGCAGCGCCCGAGGGGGACAGGCTACGAACACTGAAGCTTTCTTT
CSARGGQATNTEAFF